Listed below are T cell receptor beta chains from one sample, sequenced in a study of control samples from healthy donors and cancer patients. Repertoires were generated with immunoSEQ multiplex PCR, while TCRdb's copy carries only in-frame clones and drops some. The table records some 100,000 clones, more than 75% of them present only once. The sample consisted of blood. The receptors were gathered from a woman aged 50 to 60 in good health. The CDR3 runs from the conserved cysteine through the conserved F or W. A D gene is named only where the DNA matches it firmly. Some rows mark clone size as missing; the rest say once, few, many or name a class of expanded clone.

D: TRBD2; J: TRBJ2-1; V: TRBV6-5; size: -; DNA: TGTGCCAGCAGGAATAAGCGGGGGGGCCGGAGTGAGCAGTTCTTC; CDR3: CASRNKRGGRSEQFF
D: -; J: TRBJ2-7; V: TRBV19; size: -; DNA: TGTGCCAGTAGTATACAATCAGCGTACGAGCAGTACTTC; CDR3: CASSIQSAYEQYF
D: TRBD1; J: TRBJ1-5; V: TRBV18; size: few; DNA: TGTGCCAGCTCACCGGAGAGGGGGCGGGTGCCCCAGCATTTT; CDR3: CASSPERGRVPQHF
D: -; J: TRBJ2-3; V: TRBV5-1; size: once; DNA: TGCGCCAGCCACTACAGGACCCCTTCTAGCACAGATACGCAGTATTTT; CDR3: CASHYRTPSSTDTQYF
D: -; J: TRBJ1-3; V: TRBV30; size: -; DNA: TGTGCCTGGAGTAGTCGTGGGGGGCCCTCTGGAAACACCATATATTTT; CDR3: CAWSSRGGPSGNTIYF
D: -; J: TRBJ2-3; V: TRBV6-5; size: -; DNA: TGTGCCAGCCTTTGGGAAGGCCTGGGGGATACGCAGTATTTT; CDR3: CASLWEGLGDTQYF
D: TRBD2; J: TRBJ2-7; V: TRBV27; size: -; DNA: TGTGCCAGCAGCCGGAGGAGCGGGGGAAGTTCCTACGAGCAGTACTTC; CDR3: CASSRRSGGSSYEQYF
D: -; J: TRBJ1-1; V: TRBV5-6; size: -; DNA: TGTGCCAGCAGCTTGCAGAGGAACACTGAAGCTTTCTTT; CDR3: CASSLQRNTEAFF
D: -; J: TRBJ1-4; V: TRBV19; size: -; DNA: TGTGCCAGTAACCACAGGGAGAGGGGTGAAAAACTGTTTTTT; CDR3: CASNHRERGEKLFF
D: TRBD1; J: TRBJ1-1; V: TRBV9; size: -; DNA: TGTGCCAGCAGCCCCGGACAGGCGTTTGAGGGGACTGAAGCTTTCTTT; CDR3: CASSPGQAFEGTEAFF